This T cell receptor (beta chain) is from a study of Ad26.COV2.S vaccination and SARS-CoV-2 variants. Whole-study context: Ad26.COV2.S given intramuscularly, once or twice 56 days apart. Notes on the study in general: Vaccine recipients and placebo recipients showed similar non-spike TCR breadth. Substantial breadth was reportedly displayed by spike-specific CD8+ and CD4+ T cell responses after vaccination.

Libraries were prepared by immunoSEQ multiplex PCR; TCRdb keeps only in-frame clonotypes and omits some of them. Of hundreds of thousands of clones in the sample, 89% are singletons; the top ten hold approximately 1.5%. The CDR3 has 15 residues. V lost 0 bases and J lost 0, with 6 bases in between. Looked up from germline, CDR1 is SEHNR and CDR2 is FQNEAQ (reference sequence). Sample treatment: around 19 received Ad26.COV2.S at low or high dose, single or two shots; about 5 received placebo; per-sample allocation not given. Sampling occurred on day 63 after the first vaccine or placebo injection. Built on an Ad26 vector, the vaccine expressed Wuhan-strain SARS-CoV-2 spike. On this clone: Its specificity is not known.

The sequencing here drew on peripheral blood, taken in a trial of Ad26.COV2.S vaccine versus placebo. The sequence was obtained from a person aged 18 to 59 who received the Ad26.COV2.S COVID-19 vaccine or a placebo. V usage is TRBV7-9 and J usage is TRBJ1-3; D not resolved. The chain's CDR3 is CASSLAYGSGNTIYF. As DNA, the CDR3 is TGTGCCAGCAGCTTAGCGTACGGCTCTGGAAACACCATATATTTT.